The rows below give T cell receptor beta chains drawn from one sample of a study. MiXCR, applied by TCRdb to the 5' RACE reads, yields one record per CDR3 protein. The repertoire includes over 45,000 distinct CDR3 sequences, less than 30% of them detected once, and 2% to 2.5% sits in the top ten. Sequenced: tumor-infiltrating Tregs sorted from the breast tumor. These receptors were obtained from a female donor with breast cancer. CDR3s include the opening cysteine and the closing phenylalanine or tryptophan. D genes are given only for firm matches. Clone size, where shown, is once, few, many, or a class for clones that have expanded.

J: TRBJ1-1; size: few; V: TRBV11-2; D: NA; DNA: TGTGCCAGCAGCTCCGTCATGAACACTGAAGCTTTCTTT; CDR3: CASSSVMNTEAFF
J: TRBJ1-2; size: few; V: TRBV24-1; D: TRBD1; DNA: TGTGCCACCAGTGACCCGAACCAGGGGGAATATGGCTACACCTTC; CDR3: CATSDPNQGEYGYTF
J: TRBJ2-2; size: NA; V: TRBV5-3; D: TRBD2; DNA: TGTGCCAGAAGCACACGCCAGCGGGGGCGCGAATATGGCGGGGAGCTGTTTTTT; CDR3: CARSTRQRGREYGGELFF
J: TRBJ2-1; size: many; V: TRBV5-1; D: TRBD2; DNA: TGCGCCAGCAGCTCGGGACTAGCGGGAGTCGGGGAGCAGTTCTTC; CDR3: CASSSGLAGVGEQFF
J: TRBJ2-1; size: NA; V: TRBV6-5; D: NA; DNA: TGTGCCAGCACCGACTCCGCGGGTGGTGAGCAGTTCTTC; CDR3: CASTDSAGGEQFF
J: TRBJ2-3; size: many; V: TRBV5-1; D: NA; DNA: TGCGCCAGCACCCCCCTGCGGGGAGATACGCAGTATTTT; CDR3: CASTPLRGDTQYF
J: TRBJ2-5; size: many; V: TRBV6-1; D: TRBD1; DNA: TGTGCCAGCAGTAGGGACAGACAAGAGACCCAGTACTTC; CDR3: CASSRDRQETQYF
J: TRBJ2-7; size: NA; V: TRBV20-1; D: NA; DNA: TGCAGTGCTACCGGGATATACTACGAGCAGTACTTC; CDR3: CSATGIYYEQYF
J: TRBJ2-7; size: few; V: TRBV20-1; D: NA; DNA: TGCAGTGCTAGTGACAGATACGAGCAGTACTTC; CDR3: CSASDRYEQYF
J: TRBJ2-7; size: many; V: TRBV9; D: NA; DNA: TGTGCCAGCAGCTCCCAGGAACAAGCGAGCCACGAGCAGTACTTC; CDR3: CASSSQEQASHEQYF
J: TRBJ2-1; size: few; V: TRBV7-6; D: TRBD2; DNA: TGTGCCAGCAGCTTATACGGCGGGAGCTCCTACAATGAGCAGTTCTTC; CDR3: CASSLYGGSSYNEQFF
J: TRBJ2-5; size: NA; V: TRBV5-1; D: NA; DNA: TGCGCCAGCAGCGTGCGCCAGGGTGGGGAGACCCAGTACTTC; CDR3: CASSVRQGGETQYF
J: TRBJ1-5; size: NA; V: TRBV7-9; D: NA; DNA: TGTGCCAGCAGCACACAGGGAGATCAGCCCCAGCATTTT; CDR3: CASSTQGDQPQHF
J: TRBJ2-2; size: many; V: TRBV29-1; D: NA; DNA: TGCAGCGTATTGGCTAGGGCGGGTACCGGGGAGCTGTTTTTT; CDR3: CSVLARAGTGELFF
J: TRBJ2-3; size: NA; V: TRBV5-1; D: TRBD2; DNA: TGCGCCAGCAGCTGGGGACTAGCGGGAGTCGAAGCAGATACGCAGTATTTT; CDR3: CASSWGLAGVEADTQYF
J: TRBJ2-3; size: medium-sized; V: TRBV6-5; D: TRBD2; DNA: TGTGCCAGCAGCTCTAGCGGGGCGAGCACAGATACGCAGTATTTT; CDR3: CASSSSGASTDTQYF
J: TRBJ1-4; size: few; V: TRBV28; D: TRBD1; DNA: TGTGCCAGCAGTGGCGACAGGGAAGGCGAAAAACTGTTTTTT; CDR3: CASSGDREGEKLFF
J: TRBJ2-6; size: many; V: TRBV9; D: NA; DNA: TGTGCCAGCAGCGAACCTTCTGGGGCCAACGTCCTGACTTTC; CDR3: CASSEPSGANVLTF
J: TRBJ2-7; size: many; V: TRBV7-2; D: TRBD2; DNA: TGTGCCAGCAGCCAGGGACTAGCCTTCTCCTACGAGCAGTACTTC; CDR3: CASSQGLAFSYEQYF
J: TRBJ2-1; size: few; V: TRBV4-1; D: TRBD2; DNA: TGCGCCAGCAGCCAAGGACTAGCGGGGCTCTCCTACAATGAGCAGTTCTTC; CDR3: CASSQGLAGLSYNEQFF
J: TRBJ2-1; size: NA; V: TRBV4-1; D: NA; DNA: TGCGCCAGCAGCCAAGTTGACATGATACAATACAATGAGCAGTTCTTC; CDR3: CASSQVDMIQYNEQFF
J: TRBJ2-1; size: few; V: TRBV4-2; D: TRBD2; DNA: TGTGCCAGCAGCCAAGAGGTGGGGGGGTCCTACAATGAGCAGTTCTTC; CDR3: CASSQEVGGSYNEQFF
J: TRBJ1-1; size: few; V: TRBV6-1; D: NA; DNA: TGTGCCAGCAGTGAACACGGGAGCACTGAAGCTTTCTTT; CDR3: CASSEHGSTEAFF
J: TRBJ1-2; size: many; V: TRBV20-1; D: NA; DNA: TGCAGTGCCTCAGAACCGACAGGAAAAGGCGCTGGCTACACCTTC; CDR3: CSASEPTGKGAGYTF
J: TRBJ2-1; size: few; V: TRBV9; D: NA; DNA: TGTGCCAGCAGCGCGAGGGGAACAGGGATCAGTGAGCAGTTCTTC; CDR3: CASSARGTGISEQFF
J: TRBJ2-6; size: NA; V: TRBV6-6; D: NA; DNA: TGTGCCAGCATCACCTCCTCTGGGGCCAACGTCCTGACTTTC; CDR3: CASITSSGANVLTF
J: TRBJ2-6; size: few; V: TRBV7-3; D: NA; DNA: TGTGCCAGCAGCTTAACGTTGACGGGGGCCAACGTCCTGACTTTC; CDR3: CASSLTLTGANVLTF
J: TRBJ2-4; size: few; V: TRBV7-9; D: TRBD2; DNA: TGTGCCAGCAGATCTAGCGGGGGGGCACACATTCAGTACTTC; CDR3: CASRSSGGAHIQYF
J: TRBJ2-1; size: NA; V: TRBV5-1; D: NA; DNA: TGCGCCAGCAGCTTAAGTTCCAGGACATCTGATGAGCAGTTCTTC; CDR3: CASSLSSRTSDEQFF
J: TRBJ1-2; size: NA; V: TRBV28; D: NA; DNA: TGTGCCAGCAGCTCCTTAAAAGGATTTAACTATGGCTACACCTTC; CDR3: CASSSLKGFNYGYTF
J: TRBJ2-3; size: many; V: TRBV6-1; D: NA; DNA: TGTGCCAGCAGTGAAGCCCCAGCCGCCGGAGCAGATACGCAGTATTTT; CDR3: CASSEAPAAGADTQYF
J: TRBJ1-1; size: few; V: TRBV12-3/TRBV12-4; D: TRBD1; DNA: TGTGCCAGCAGGACGGACAGGGGGAACACTGAAGCTTTCTTT; CDR3: CASRTDRGNTEAFF
J: TRBJ1-6; size: many; V: TRBV7-9; D: NA; DNA: TGTGCCAGCAGCTCCGTGGCAGACGGTTCACCCCTCCACTTT; CDR3: CASSSVADGSPLHF
J: TRBJ2-3; size: many; V: TRBV9; D: NA; DNA: TGTGCCAGCAGCGATCCAGACGCCGCCACAGATACGCAGTATTTT; CDR3: CASSDPDAATDTQYF
J: TRBJ1-1; size: NA; V: TRBV7-6; D: NA; DNA: TGTGCCAGCAGCTCCCCTCTGGGTGGCCCTTTGAACACTGAAGCTTTCTTT; CDR3: CASSSPLGGPLNTEAFF
J: TRBJ2-1; size: NA; V: TRBV7-3; D: NA; DNA: TGTGCCGGCAGCTTAAGTCGGGCGTCTTACAATGAGCAGTTCTTC; CDR3: CAGSLSRASYNEQFF
J: TRBJ1-1; size: many; V: TRBV29-1; D: NA; DNA: TGCAGCGGTCAGACAGCTCCCGGGACTGAAGCTTTCTTT; CDR3: CSGQTAPGTEAFF
J: TRBJ2-1; size: NA; V: TRBV6-6; D: TRBD2; DNA: TGTGCCAGCAGTTACTCTGGACTAGCGGGCGTACACAATGAGCAGTTCTTC; CDR3: CASSYSGLAGVHNEQFF
J: TRBJ2-7; size: NA; V: TRBV27; D: NA; DNA: TGTGCCAGCAGTTTAGGGGACTGGCGGGATAAGCCCTACGAGCAGTACTTC; CDR3: CASSLGDWRDKPYEQYF
J: TRBJ2-1; size: few; V: TRBV15; D: TRBD2; DNA: TGTGCCACCAGCAGAGATTTGCGGGGGAGAGAGCAGTTCTTC; CDR3: CATSRDLRGREQFF
J: TRBJ1-1; size: few; V: TRBV4-1; D: NA; DNA: TGCGCCAGCAGCCAAGATTTTAGACGGTTGAACACTGAAGCTTTCTTT; CDR3: CASSQDFRRLNTEAFF
J: TRBJ2-1; size: few; V: TRBV7-3; D: NA; DNA: TGTGCCAGCAGCTTAACTTCGCCTAGCTTTACCTACAATGAGCAGTTCTTC; CDR3: CASSLTSPSFTYNEQFF
J: TRBJ1-3; size: NA; V: TRBV15; D: NA; DNA: TGTGCCGCCAGCAGAGAGAGGGGAACTGGAAACACCATATATTTT; CDR3: CAASRERGTGNTIYF
J: TRBJ2-3; size: NA; V: TRBV5-1; D: NA; DNA: TGCGCCAGCAGCGAGATACCGGGGGTAGATACGCAGTATTTT; CDR3: CASSEIPGVDTQYF